This TCR beta chain was obtained from a study of PD-1 blockade in classical Hodgkin lymphoma. This clone was counted a single time. The method was immunoSEQ multiplex PCR; TCRdb's version includes in-frame clones alone and lacks a portion of them. This table has some 22,000 clones, around three quarters appearing once. As to time point: cycle 4 day 1 (C4D1), after 6 weeks of nivolumab. Brentuximab vedotin exposure varied, and every patient relapsed after autologous stem cell transplantation. Best response was recorded as complete response, partial response or progressive disease. CDR1 and CDR2 (germline): MNHEY, SMNVEV (reference sequence). The CDR3 consists of 14 residues. With 3 bases clipped from V and 12 bases from J, the junction kept 8 bases outside the gene matches.

This clonotype was sampled from a human donor with classical Hodgkin lymphoma. This sequence joins TRBV27 and TRBJ2-7, with 13 bases aligning to TRBD2. This specimen was peripheral blood mononuclear cells (PBMCs), taken before the fourth cycle of nivolumab. The CDR3 sequence is CASSFLGLAGEVYF. The CDR3, as DNA: TGTGCCAGCAGTTTTCTAGGACTAGCGGGAGAGGTGTACTTC.